This T cell receptor (beta chain) was observed in a study of T-cell memory formation after mild COVID-19. Looking at the study overall: Clusters of TCRs were largely donor specific. Notes on the study in general: The pre-infection memory compartment contained some responding clones, suggesting cross-reactive memory joined. Clones contracting day 15 to 85 were balanced CD4/CD8; later expanders leaned CD4+.

On this clonotype itself: Antigen: not known.

Barcoded TCR alpha and TCR beta cDNA libraries with UMIs came from 5'RACE using constant-segment primers. TCRdb passed the 5' RACE reads through MiXCR, listing each CDR3 protein once. Of 250,000 to 350,000 distinct CDR3 sequences detected, 15% to 20% appear once; the ten largest clones hold 23%. V shed 2 bases and J 3 bases; nucleotides not matched to a gene: 0. The CDR3 loop spans 13 amino acids. CDR1 and CDR2 (germline): MNHEY, SVGAGI. The clonotype originates from a man between 18 and 29 years old who had mild COVID-19 (a few samples of this study predate the infection). Cell type and time point are not known. Sequencing was performed on PBMCs or a T cell subset sorted from them (not recorded which). V gene TRBV6-5 combines with J gene TRBJ2-5, with 7 bases aligning to TRBD2. The CDR3 DNA reads as TGTGCCAGCAGTTACGGGACTAAAGAGACCCAGTACTTC. Its translation is CASSYGTKETQYF.